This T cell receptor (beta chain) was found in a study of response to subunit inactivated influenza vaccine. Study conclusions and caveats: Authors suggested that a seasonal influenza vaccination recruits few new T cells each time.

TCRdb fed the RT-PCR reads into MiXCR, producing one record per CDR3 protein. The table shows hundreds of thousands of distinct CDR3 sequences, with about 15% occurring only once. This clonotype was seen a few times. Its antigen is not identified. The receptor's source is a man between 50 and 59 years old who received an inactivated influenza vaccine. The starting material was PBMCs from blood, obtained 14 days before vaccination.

The CDR3 is CSAAGLAGGNQPTDTQYF. DNA for the CDR3: TGCAGTGCAGCTGGACTAGCGGGAGGTAACCAACCCACAGATACGCAGTATTTT. This chain joins TRBV20-1 and TRBJ2-3, with TRBD2 identical over 14 bases. This CDR3 has 18 residues. Per the germline V gene, CDR1 is DFQATT and CDR2 is SNEGSKA (reference sequence). J gave up 2 bases and V 6 bases, and 13 bases lay outside the gene matches.